This is a list of T cell receptor beta chains from one sample in a study of radiotherapy plus CTLA-4 blockade in lung cancer. Measured with immunoSEQ multiplex PCR; TCRdb has only the in-frame clones, and not every one. Among 100,000 or so clones, roughly four fifths were seen once, and the ten largest hold 13% to 15%. This specimen consisted of peripheral blood, obtained from a patient treated with radiotherapy plus ipilimumab. All receptors derive from a human donor with non-small cell lung cancer that progressed on radiotherapy plus ipilimumab. Both conserved end residues are part of each CDR3. The D gene is left open where the match is weak. Clone size is stated in some rows and not others, as once, few, many or a class when expanded.

clone_size | j_call | cdr3_length | v_call | d_call | cdr3_nt | cdr3_aa
once | TRBJ2-1 | 19 | TRBV14 | TRBD2 | TGTGCCAGCAGCCAAGCTGGGACTAGCGGGAGGGCCCTTGGCAATGAGCAGTTCTTC | CASSQAGTSGRALGNEQFF
- | TRBJ1-2 | 14 | TRBV7-2 | TRBD1 | TGTGCCAGCAGCGCCGGCAGGGGGCTGTTTGGCTACACCTTC | CASSAGRGLFGYTF
- | TRBJ2-3 | 16 | TRBV6-1 | TRBD2 | TGTGCCAGCAGTGATTTAATGCTAGCGGGGGGTGATACGCAGTATTTT | CASSDLMLAGGDTQYF
- | TRBJ2-7 | 14 | TRBV18 | - | TGTGCCAGCTCACCCCTCTCAGAGGCCTACGAGCAGTACTTC | CASSPLSEAYEQYF
- | TRBJ2-5 | 15 | TRBV7-2 | - | TGTGCCAGCAGCTTAGGGGCCGGCCCGAGGGAGACCCAGTACTTC | CASSLGAGPRETQYF
- | TRBJ1-2 | 15 | TRBV5-4 | TRBD1 | TGTGCCAGCAGCCGTTCCGGGACAGCTAACTATGGCTACACCTTC | CASSRSGTANYGYTF
- | TRBJ2-7 | 11 | TRBV2 | - | TGTGCCAGCACAATCTCCTACGAGCAGTACTTC | CASTISYEQYF
few | TRBJ2-3 | 13 | TRBV6-6 | - | TGTGCCAGCACCCTTGGCGGGTCTGATACGCAGTATTTT | CASTLGGSDTQYF
- | TRBJ2-6 | 14 | TRBV7-2 | - | TGTGCCAGCAGGGATCGTTCTGGGGCCAACGTCCTGACTTTC | CASRDRSGANVLTF
- | TRBJ2-2 | 13 | TRBV19 | TRBD2 | TGTGCGACTGGGCTAGCGGGAGCCGGGGAGCTGTTTTTT | CATGLAGAGELFF
- | TRBJ2-3 | 17 | TRBV7-6 | TRBD2 | TGTGCCAGCAGCTTAATGAGCGGGGGGACTCACACAGATACGCAGTATTTT | CASSLMSGGTHTDTQYF
- | TRBJ1-3 | 15 | TRBV7-2 | - | TGTGCCAGCAGCCAGGGACCGGCGGCTGGAAACACCATATATTTT | CASSQGPAAGNTIYF
- | TRBJ2-5 | 15 | TRBV27 | - | TGTGCCAGCAGTCCACCAGGGACGGGGCAAGAGACCCAGTACTTC | CASSPPGTGQETQYF
- | TRBJ2-1 | 15 | TRBV18 | TRBD2 | TGTGCCAGCTCACCACCGAAGGGACTAACAACTGAGCAGTTCTTC | CASSPPKGLTTEQFF
- | TRBJ2-3 | 18 | TRBV7-3 | TRBD2 | TGTGCCAGCAGCCTAACGGCCGGGCTAGCGGGGAACACAGATACGCAGTATTTT | CASSLTAGLAGNTDTQYF
- | TRBJ2-7 | 13 | TRBV18 | - | TGTGCCAGCTCTTATCTGGAATACCTCGAGCAGTACTTC | CASSYLEYLEQYF
once | TRBJ1-1 | 14 | TRBV5-1 | - | TGCGCCAGCAATTCCCAAAAGGGAAACACTGAAGCTTTCTTT | CASNSQKGNTEAFF
- | TRBJ1-2 | 15 | TRBV19 | - | TGTGCCAGTAGTGTACCTGGGACCAAGGAGAATGGCTACACCTTC | CASSVPGTKENGYTF
- | TRBJ1-4 | 16 | TRBV5-1 | TRBD1 | TGCGCCAGCAGCATGGGGACAGGGAATACTAATGAAAAACTGTTTTTT | CASSMGTGNTNEKLFF
- | TRBJ2-6 | 15 | TRBV27 | - | TGTGCCAGCAGTTTGTTTCTCTCTGGGGCCAACGTCCTGACTTTC | CASSLFLSGANVLTF
- | TRBJ2-3 | 14 | TRBV7-9 | - | TGTGCCAGCAGCTCCGACTGGCGTGCAGATACGCAGTATTTT | CASSSDWRADTQYF
- | TRBJ1-1 | 16 | TRBV6-5 | - | TGTGCCAGCAGTTACATCGGATTAGGGGAAGGCACTGAAGCTTTCTTT | CASSYIGLGEGTEAFF
- | TRBJ2-1 | 13 | TRBV9 | - | TGTGCCAGCAGCGTAGGTCTGGTCAATGAGCAGTTCTTC | CASSVGLVNEQFF
- | TRBJ2-3 | 14 | TRBV25-1 | - | TGTGCCAGCAGTGAGGAGCGGCTCACAGATACGCAGTATTTT | CASSEERLTDTQYF
once | TRBJ2-5 | 15 | TRBV4-1 | TRBD2 | TGCGCCAGCAGCCAAGTGACTAGCCTCCAAGAGACCCAGTACTTC | CASSQVTSLQETQYF
- | TRBJ2-3 | 14 | TRBV29-1 | TRBD1 | TGCAGCGTTGACTGGACAGGTAGCACAGATACGCAGTATTTT | CSVDWTGSTDTQYF
- | TRBJ2-1 | 14 | TRBV5-4 | TRBD2 | TGTGCCAGTTCTACGGGGGGGTCCTACAATGAGCAGTTCTTC | CASSTGGSYNEQFF